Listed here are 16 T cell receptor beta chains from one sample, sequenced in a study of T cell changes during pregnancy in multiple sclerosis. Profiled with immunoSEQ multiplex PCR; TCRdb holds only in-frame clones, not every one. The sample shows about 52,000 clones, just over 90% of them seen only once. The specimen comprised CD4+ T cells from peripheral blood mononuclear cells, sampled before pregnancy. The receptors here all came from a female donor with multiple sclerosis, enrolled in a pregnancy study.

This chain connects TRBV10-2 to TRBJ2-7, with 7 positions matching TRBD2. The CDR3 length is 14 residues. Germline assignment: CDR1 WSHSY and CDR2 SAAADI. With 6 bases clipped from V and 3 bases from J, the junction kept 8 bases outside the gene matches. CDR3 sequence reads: CASSGRPSGYEQYF. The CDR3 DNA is TGCGCCAGCAGCGGGCGTCCTAGCGGCTACGAGCAGTACTTC.

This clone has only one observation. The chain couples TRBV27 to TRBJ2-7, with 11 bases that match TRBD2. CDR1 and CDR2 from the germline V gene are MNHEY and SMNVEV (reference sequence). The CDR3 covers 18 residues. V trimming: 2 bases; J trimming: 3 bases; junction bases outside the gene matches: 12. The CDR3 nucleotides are TGTGCCAGCAGTTTAAGGTTTTCTAGCGGGAGGTTCGACTACGAGCAGTACTTC. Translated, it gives CASSLRFSSGRFDYEQYF.

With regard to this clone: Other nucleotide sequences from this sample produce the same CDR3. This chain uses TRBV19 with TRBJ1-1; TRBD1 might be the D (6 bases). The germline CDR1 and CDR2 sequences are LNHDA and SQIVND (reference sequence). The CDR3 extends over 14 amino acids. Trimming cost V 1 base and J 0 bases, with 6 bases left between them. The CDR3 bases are TGTGCCAGTAGTATAGGGACAGTGAACACTGAAGCTTTCTTT. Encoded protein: CASSIGTVNTEAFF.

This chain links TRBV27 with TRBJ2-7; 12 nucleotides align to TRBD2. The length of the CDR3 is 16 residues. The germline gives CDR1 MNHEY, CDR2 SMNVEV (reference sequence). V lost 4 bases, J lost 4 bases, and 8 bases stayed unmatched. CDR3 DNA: TGTGCCAGCAGTTCCCCTACTAGCGGGAGGCAATACGAGCAGTACTTC. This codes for CASSSPTSGRQYEQYF.

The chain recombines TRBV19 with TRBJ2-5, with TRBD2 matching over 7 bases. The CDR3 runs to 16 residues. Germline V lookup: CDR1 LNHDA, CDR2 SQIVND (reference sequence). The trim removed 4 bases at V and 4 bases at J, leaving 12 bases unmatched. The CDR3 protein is CASSTGAGRVRETQYF. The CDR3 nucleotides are TGTGCCAGTAGTACGGGAGCGGGAAGGGTTAGAGAGACCCAGTACTTC.

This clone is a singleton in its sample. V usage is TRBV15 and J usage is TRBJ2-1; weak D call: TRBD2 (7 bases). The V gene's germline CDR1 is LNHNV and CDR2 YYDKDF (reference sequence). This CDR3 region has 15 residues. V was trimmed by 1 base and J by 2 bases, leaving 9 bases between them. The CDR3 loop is CATSRGGGPYNEQFF. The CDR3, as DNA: TGTGCCACCAGCAGAGGGGGGGGGCCCTACAATGAGCAGTTCTTC.

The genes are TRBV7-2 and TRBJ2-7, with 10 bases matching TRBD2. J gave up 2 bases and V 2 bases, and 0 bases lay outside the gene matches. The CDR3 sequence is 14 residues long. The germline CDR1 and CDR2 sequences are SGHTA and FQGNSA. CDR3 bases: TGTGCCAGCAGCTTAACTAGCGGGACCTACGAGCAGTACTTC. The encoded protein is CASSLTSGTYEQYF.

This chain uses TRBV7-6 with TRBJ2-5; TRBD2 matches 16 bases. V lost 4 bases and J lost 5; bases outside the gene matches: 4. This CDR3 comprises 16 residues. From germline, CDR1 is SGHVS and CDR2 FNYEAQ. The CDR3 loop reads CASSWGLAGGGETQYF. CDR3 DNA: TGTGCCAGCAGCTGGGGACTAGCGGGAGGGGGGGAGACCCAGTACTTC.

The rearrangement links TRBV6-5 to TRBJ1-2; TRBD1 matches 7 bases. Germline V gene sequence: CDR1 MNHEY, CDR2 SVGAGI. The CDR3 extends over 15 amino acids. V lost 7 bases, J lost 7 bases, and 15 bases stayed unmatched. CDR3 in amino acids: CASTLTGAQQGGYTF. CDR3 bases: TGTGCCAGCACCCTAACAGGGGCTCAACAGGGTGGCTACACCTTC.

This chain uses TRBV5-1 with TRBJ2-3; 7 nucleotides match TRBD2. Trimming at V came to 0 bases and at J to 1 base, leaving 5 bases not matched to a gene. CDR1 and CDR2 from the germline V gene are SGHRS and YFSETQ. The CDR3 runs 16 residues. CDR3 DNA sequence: TGCGCCAGCAGCTTGGTTCCCCGGGGGGGCACAGATACGCAGTATTTT. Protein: CASSLVPRGGTDTQYF.

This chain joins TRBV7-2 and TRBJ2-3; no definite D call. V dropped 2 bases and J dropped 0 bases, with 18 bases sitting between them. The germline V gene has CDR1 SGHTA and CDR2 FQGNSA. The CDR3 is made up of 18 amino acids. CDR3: CASSLNPSILTSTDTQYF. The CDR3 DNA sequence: TGTGCCAGCAGCTTAAACCCCTCAATCTTGACTAGCACAGATACGCAGTATTTT.

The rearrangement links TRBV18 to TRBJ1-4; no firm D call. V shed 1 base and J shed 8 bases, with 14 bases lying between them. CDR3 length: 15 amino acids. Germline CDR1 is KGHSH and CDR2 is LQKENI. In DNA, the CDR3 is TGTGCCAGCTCACCACGTTCCGGGGTTGGGGAAAAACTGTTTTTT. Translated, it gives CASSPRSGVGEKLFF.

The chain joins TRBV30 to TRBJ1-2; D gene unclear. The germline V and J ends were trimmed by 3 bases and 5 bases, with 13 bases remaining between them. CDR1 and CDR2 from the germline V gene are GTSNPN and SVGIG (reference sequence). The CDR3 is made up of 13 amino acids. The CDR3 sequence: CAWSQSRDYGYTF. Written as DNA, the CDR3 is TGTGCCTGGAGCCAATCGAGGGATTATGGCTACACCTTC. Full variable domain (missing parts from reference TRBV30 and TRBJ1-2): SQTIHQWPATLVQPVGSPLSLECTVEGTSNPNLYWYRQAAGRGLQLLFYSVGIGQISSEVPQNLSASRPQDRQFILSSKKLLLSDSGFYLCAWSQSRDYGYTFGSGTRLTVV.

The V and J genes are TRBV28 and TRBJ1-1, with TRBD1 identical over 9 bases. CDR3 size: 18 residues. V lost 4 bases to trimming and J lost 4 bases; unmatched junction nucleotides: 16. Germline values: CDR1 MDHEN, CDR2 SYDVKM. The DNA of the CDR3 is TGTGCCAGCAGTTCATTGCTTTACCGGGACAGGGAGGGCACTGAAGCTTTCTTT. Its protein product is CASSSLLYRDREGTEAFF.

CDR3 sequence: CASSHLTYGYTF. The CDR3 DNA reads as TGTGCCAGCAGCCACCTAACCTATGGCTACACCTTC. The rearrangement joins TRBV7-2 to TRBJ1-2; D is undetermined. In germline, CDR1 is SGHTA, CDR2 FQGNSA. Trimming shortened V by 5 bases and J by 4 bases, and 8 bases separated the two germline ends. This CDR3 has 12 residues. The full variable domain, its missing parts supplied by reference TRBV7-2 and TRBJ1-2, is GAGVSQSPSNKVTEKGKDVELRCDPISGHTALYWYRQSLGQGLEFLIYFQGNSAPDKSGLPSDRFSAERTGGSVSTLTIQRTQQEDSAVYLCASSHLTYGYTFGSGTRLTVV.

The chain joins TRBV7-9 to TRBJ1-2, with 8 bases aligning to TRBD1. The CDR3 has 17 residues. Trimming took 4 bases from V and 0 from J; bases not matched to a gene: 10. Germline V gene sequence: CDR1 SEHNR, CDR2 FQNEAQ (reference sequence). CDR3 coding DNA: TGTGCCAGCAGCTCCCCCCGCAGGACAGGGACTAACTATGGCTACACCTTC. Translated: CASSSPRRTGTNYGYTF.